Below are 9 T cell receptor beta chains sequenced from a single sample in a study of radiation and T cells in renal cell carcinoma. Some clones are missing from TCRdb's copy, which holds only in-frame ones; the method was immunoSEQ multiplex PCR. The data show about 91,000 clones, with under 90% seen just once and approximately 6.4% held by the top ten. Indicated time point: baseline pretreatment blood. The treatment here: 15 Gy SBRT to primary tumor, nephrectomy 4 weeks later. Sample: blood, taken from a patient whose treatment included radiotherapy and nephrectomy. These receptors all stem from a man aged 60-69 years with renal cell carcinoma.

The rearrangement joins TRBV4-2 to TRBJ2-1; D gene ambiguous. This CDR3 spans 17 amino acids. Germline CDR1 and CDR2: LGHNA and YNFKEQ. Trimming took 4 bases from V and 8 from J, leaving 24 bases between them. CDR3 sequence: CASSLDGRRFQADEQFF. In DNA form, the CDR3 reads TGTGCCAGCAGCCTTGACGGACGTAGGTTTCAGGCCGATGAGCAGTTCTTC.

This clone has only a few counts. CDR3 protein: CASSPRLDTQYF. CDR3 nucleotides: TGTGCCAGCTCACCACGTTTAGATACGCAGTATTTT. The rearrangement uses TRBV18 and TRBJ2-3; unclear D gene. The CDR3 is made up of 12 amino acids. Germline CDR1 and CDR2: KGHSH and LQKENI. Deletions cut 1 base from V and 5 bases from J, with 4 bases between.

The chain links TRBV5-4 to TRBJ1-2, with D possibly matching TRBD1 (5 bases). The CDR3 spans 16 residues. Trimming took off 4 bases at V and 2 bases at J, with 18 bases between the two ends. The germline V gene has CDR1 SGHNT and CDR2 YYREEE (reference sequence). This CDR3 reads CASSTPGRMVNYGYTF. In DNA, the CDR3 is TGTGCCAGCAGCACTCCGGGACGGATGGTAAACTATGGCTACACCTTC. Variable domain in full (rest from reference TRBV5-4 and TRBJ1-2): ETGVTQSPTHLIKTRGQQVTLRCSSQSGHNTVSWYQQALGQGPQFIFQYYREEENGRGNFPPRFSGLQFPNYSSELNVNALELDDSALYLCASSTPGRMVNYGYTFGSGTRLTVV.

This clone has just a few counts. This chain joins TRBV5-1 and TRBJ2-1; 9 positions match TRBD2. In germline, CDR1 is SGHRS, CDR2 YFSETQ. This CDR3 has 15 amino acids. V lost 0 bases and J lost 8; bases outside the gene matches: 6. CDR3 residues: CASSLAIVAGDEQFF. In DNA, the CDR3 is TGCGCCAGCAGCTTGGCCATCGTAGCGGGAGATGAGCAGTTCTTC.

The V call is TRBV7-6, the J call TRBJ2-5, with TRBD2 matching 7 bases. With V trimmed by 5 bases and J by 3 bases, 9 bases remained unmatched. The V gene's germline CDR1 is SGHVS and CDR2 FNYEAQ. This CDR3 has 15 residues. The CDR3 DNA sequence: TGTGCCAGCAGCCCCGGACTAGACGGGGAAGAGACCCAGTACTTC. This encodes CASSPGLDGEETQYF.

The chain uses TRBV2 and TRBJ1-2; D is undetermined. The CDR3 is 10 residues long. CDR1 is SNHLY, CDR2 FYNNEI, per germline. V shed 6 bases and J shed 13 bases, with 12 bases lying between them. DNA of the CDR3: TGTGCCAGCAGGACCTCCTTCTTCACCTTC. It encodes CASRTSFFTF.

This sequence joins TRBV27 and TRBJ1-1; tentatively, D is TRBD1 (5 bases). Trimming removed 4 bases at V and 5 bases at J, with 20 bases between. This CDR3 region has 16 residues. Germline values: CDR1 MNHEY, CDR2 SMNVEV (reference sequence). Written as DNA, the CDR3 is TGTGCCAGCAGTTCAGGCCTGAGAGGGGCGGAAACTGAAGCTTTCTTT. Translated: CASSSGLRGAETEAFF.

The rearrangement uses TRBV4-1 and TRBJ1-4, with 7 bases lining up with TRBD1. Germline V lookup: CDR1 MGHRA, CDR2 YSYEKL. CDR3 length: 14 residues. V trimming: 6 bases; J trimming: 3 bases; junction bases outside the gene matches: 4. CDR3: CASRQQGANEKLFF. As DNA, the CDR3 is TGCGCCAGCAGGCAGCAGGGGGCTAATGAAAAACTGTTTTTT.

This chain uses TRBV2 with TRBJ2-5; the match to TRBD2 covers 9 bases. The length of the CDR3 is 15 residues. The V gene's germline CDR1 is SNHLY and CDR2 FYNNEI. Losses at the gene ends were 3 bases for V and 6 bases for J; bases not matched to a gene: 8. The CDR3 region has the DNA TGTGCCAGCAGTGAGGGGGCTAGCGGGGTCAAGACCCAGTACTTC. As protein: CASSEGASGVKTQYF.